A selection of T cell receptor beta chains follows, all from one sample in a study of cytomegalovirus exposure and HLA in healthy donors. Profiling relied on immunoSEQ multiplex PCR, and the TCRdb table lists in-frame clones only, not all of them. The sample holds under 200,000 clones; around 80% are singletons and the top ten take roughly 4.5%. Sequenced sample: PBMCs. These receptors were obtained from a woman aged 50 to 65 in good health and CMV-seropositive. CDR3s include the opening cysteine and the closing phenylalanine or tryptophan. A D gene is named only where the DNA matches it firmly. Some rows mark clone size as missing; the rest say once, few, many or name a class of expanded clone.

DNA: TGCAGCGTTGGGGAGGGTACTAACTATGGCTACACCTTC
CDR3: CSVGEGTNYGYTF
V: TRBV29-1
size: .
D: .
J: TRBJ1-2

DNA: TGTGCCAGTAGTACTCTACAGGCCTACGAGCAGTACTTC
CDR3: CASSTLQAYEQYF
V: TRBV19
size: few
D: .
J: TRBJ2-7

DNA: TGCGCCAGCAGCCCGTCTTCGGGTTTCAATGAAAAACTGTTTTTT
CDR3: CASSPSSGFNEKLFF
V: TRBV4-3
size: .
D: .
J: TRBJ1-4

DNA: TGTGCCAGCAGCATTACCGGGACAGGGAACACTGAAGCTTTCTTT
CDR3: CASSITGTGNTEAFF
V: TRBV7-3
size: .
D: TRBD1
J: TRBJ1-1

DNA: TGCGCCAGCAGCCAAGAGTGGACTCCCCCCTCCTACGAGCAGTACTTC
CDR3: CASSQEWTPPSYEQYF
V: TRBV4-3
size: few
D: .
J: TRBJ2-7

DNA: TGTGCCATCAGTGGGACAGCCCCGAACACCGGGGAGCTGTTTTTT
CDR3: CAISGTAPNTGELFF
V: TRBV10-3
size: .
D: .
J: TRBJ2-2

DNA: TGTGCCAGCAGCGGCCGGATTGCCCACACTAGCGGGGGGAGCAATGAGCAGTTCTTC
CDR3: CASSGRIAHTSGGSNEQFF
V: TRBV5-6
size: .
D: TRBD2
J: TRBJ2-1

DNA: TGTGCCACCCAACGCGCGGCGGACTATGGCTACACCTTC
CDR3: CATQRAADYGYTF
V: TRBV25-1
size: few
D: .
J: TRBJ1-2

DNA: TGTGCCAGCAGCTCTCTAGCGGGGGCCGGGACAGATACGCAGTATTTT
CDR3: CASSSLAGAGTDTQYF
V: TRBV7-2
size: .
D: TRBD2
J: TRBJ2-3

DNA: TGTGCCACCAGCAGAGACCCACTAGCGACTGAGCAGTTCTTC
CDR3: CATSRDPLATEQFF
V: TRBV15
size: once
D: TRBD2
J: TRBJ2-1

DNA: TGCGCCAGCTCTTTCACGGGGGGTGGAGAGACCCAGTACTTC
CDR3: CASSFTGGGETQYF
V: TRBV10-2
size: .
D: TRBD2
J: TRBJ2-5